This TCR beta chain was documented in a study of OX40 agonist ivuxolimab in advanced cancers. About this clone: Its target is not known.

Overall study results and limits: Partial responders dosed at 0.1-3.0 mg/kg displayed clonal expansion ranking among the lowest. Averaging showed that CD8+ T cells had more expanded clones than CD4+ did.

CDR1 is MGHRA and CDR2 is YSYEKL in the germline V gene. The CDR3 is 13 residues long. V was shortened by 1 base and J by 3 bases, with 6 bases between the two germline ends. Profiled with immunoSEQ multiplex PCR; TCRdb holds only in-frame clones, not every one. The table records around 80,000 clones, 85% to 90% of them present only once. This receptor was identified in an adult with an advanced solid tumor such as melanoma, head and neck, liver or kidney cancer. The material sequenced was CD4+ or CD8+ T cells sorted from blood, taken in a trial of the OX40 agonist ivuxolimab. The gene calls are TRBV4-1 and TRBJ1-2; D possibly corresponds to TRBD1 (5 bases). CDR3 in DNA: TGCGCCAGCAGCCAAGTGACAGACTATGGCTACACCTTC. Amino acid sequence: CASSQVTDYGYTF.